This entry lists 21 T cell receptor beta chains sequenced from one sample in a study of cytomegalovirus exposure and HLA in healthy donors. The PCR ran on 60 Vbeta and 13 Jbeta primers. Here immunoSEQ multiplex PCR was the method, and the copy in TCRdb shows in-frame clones only, minus some. The top ten clones hold about 4.5% of a sample with fewer than 200,000 clones, under 80% of them seen once. Material for sequencing was PBMCs. Receptors originate from a man aged 35 to 55 in good health and CMV-seronegative.

The CDR3 region is CASSQGRQGSGYGYTF. The CDR3 coding sequence is TGCGCCAGCAGCCAGGGTCGACAGGGCTCTGGCTATGGCTACACCTTC. This rearrangement joins TRBV4-3 to TRBJ1-2; 7 nucleotides match TRBD1. The germline V gene has CDR1 LGHNA and CDR2 YSLEER. The CDR3 is 16 amino acids. The junction had 11 bases not matched to a gene; V was cut back by 3 bases and J by 4 bases.

This clone is a singleton in its sample. J is TRBJ2-1 and V is TRBV5-8, with 9 bases matching TRBD1. Germline lookup yields CDR1 SGHTS and CDR2 YDEGEE. The CDR3 is 13 amino acids. The V and J ends lost 3 bases and 9 bases, in that order; junction bases with no gene match: 4. The CDR3 reads CASSSDRGVEQFF. As DNA, the CDR3 is TGTGCCAGCAGCTCGGACAGGGGAGTTGAGCAGTTCTTC.

The chain couples TRBV11-2 to TRBJ1-2; no clear D gene. The CDR3 is 15 residues long. Germline CDR1 reads SGHAT; CDR2 reads FQNNGV. V lost 4 bases and J lost 4, with 16 bases in between. In DNA form, the CDR3 reads TGTGCCAGCAGCTGGCGTGATCCTGCGGCCTATGGCTACACCTTC. Translation gives CASSWRDPAAYGYTF.

The V and J genes are TRBV7-9 and TRBJ2-5; D is ambiguous. CDR3 length: 16 residues. V shed 1 base and J shed 6 bases, with 18 bases lying between them. In germline, CDR1 is SEHNR, CDR2 FQNEAQ (reference sequence). The CDR3 nucleotides read TGTGCCAGCAGCTTAGGCCGCACCCTACGCGTTCAGACCCAGTACTTC. This gives the protein CASSLGRTLRVQTQYF.

The chain is built from TRBV18 and TRBJ2-3, with 9 bases aligning to TRBD2. V lost 5 bases and J lost 5; bases outside the gene matches: 2. CDR1 KGHSH and CDR2 LQKENI come from the germline V gene. The CDR3 contains 13 residues. In nucleotides, the CDR3 is TGTGCCAGCTCAAAAGCGGGGGGAGATACGCAGTATTTT. It translates to CASSKAGGDTQYF.

This clone came up a few times. The V gene is TRBV28, the J gene TRBJ2-7, with 9 positions matching TRBD1. V shed 5 bases and J 3 bases; nucleotides not matched to a gene: 5. There are 14 residues in the CDR3. Germline CDR1 is MDHEN and CDR2 is SYDVKM. CDR3 sequence: CASSLRQGGYEQYF. The CDR3 bases are TGTGCCAGCAGTCTAAGACAGGGGGGCTACGAGCAGTACTTC.

J is TRBJ2-7 and V is TRBV13; TRBD2 is a possible D gene (6 bases). This CDR3 has 14 residues. CDR1 PRHDT and CDR2 FYEKMQ come from the germline V gene (reference sequence). The germline V and J ends were trimmed by 5 bases and 5 bases, with 16 bases remaining between them. The CDR3 region has the DNA TGTGCCAGCAGCCCTTCCCGTTGGGGGGACGAGCAGTACTTC. Its translation: CASSPSRWGDEQYF.

V usage is TRBV2 and J usage is TRBJ1-5; tentative D call: TRBD1 (5 bases). Deletions cut 0 bases from V and 4 bases from J, with 16 bases between. The germline V gene has CDR1 SNHLY and CDR2 FYNNEI. CDR3 length equals 17 residues. CDR3 protein: CASSEARNRDWNQPQHF. In DNA, the CDR3 is TGTGCCAGCAGTGAAGCTAGAAACCGGGACTGGAATCAGCCCCAGCATTTT.

The chain links TRBV7-2 to TRBJ1-5; D is possibly TRBD1 (6 bases). The CDR3 covers 13 residues. The V and J ends lost 2 bases and 9 bases respectively, with 11 bases between them. Germline V gives CDR1 SGHTA, CDR2 FQGNSA. CDR3 sequence: CASSLTYRAPQHF. The DNA of the CDR3 is TGTGCCAGCAGCTTAACTTACAGGGCGCCCCAGCATTTT.

This clone was seen a handful of times. The rearrangement links TRBV9 to TRBJ1-2, with D perhaps matching TRBD1 (5 bases). The V gene's germline CDR1 is SGDLS and CDR2 YYNGEE. The CDR3 has 12 residues. V gave up 3 bases and J gave up 8 bases, with 11 bases separating them. As DNA, the CDR3 is TGTGCCAGCAGCGCCCAGGGTGGCGGCTACACCTTC. This sequence encodes CASSAQGGGYTF.

V usage is TRBV11-2 and J usage is TRBJ2-3, with D perhaps matching TRBD2 (5 bases). Trimming shortened V by 5 bases and J by 3 bases, and 12 bases separated the two germline ends. Germline values: CDR1 SGHAT, CDR2 FQNNGV. The CDR3 loop spans 14 amino acids. CDR3 region: CASSRTLGTDTQYF. The CDR3 DNA sequence: TGTGCCAGCAGCCGCACACTAGGTACAGATACGCAGTATTTT.

CDR3: CASSLTGGVYEQYF. The CDR3, as DNA: TGTGCCAGCAGCTTGACGGGGGGAGTCTACGAGCAGTACTTC. The V and J genes are TRBV5-4 and TRBJ2-7; TRBD2 matches at 7 bases. CDR1 SGHNT and CDR2 YYREEE come from the germline V gene (reference sequence). The CDR3 covers 14 residues. With 1 base clipped from V and 3 bases from J, the junction kept 4 bases outside the gene matches.

This chain joins TRBV4-3 and TRBJ2-1, with 9 bases lining up with TRBD2. V was pared by 1 base and J by 5 bases, with 3 bases of the junction left unmatched. The germline V gene has CDR1 LGHNA and CDR2 YSLEER. The CDR3 sequence is 15 residues long. CDR3 in amino acids: CASSQVAGVNNEQFF. The CDR3 region has the DNA TGCGCCAGCAGCCAAGTAGCGGGAGTTAACAATGAGCAGTTCTTC.

The chain is built from TRBV5-1 and TRBJ2-3; the match to TRBD2 covers 9 bases. Trimming removed 2 bases from V and 5 bases from J; junction bases left unmatched: 6. This CDR3 has 15 amino acids. CDR1 and CDR2 (germline): SGHRS, YFSETQ. The CDR3 bases are TGCGCCAGCAGCTTTGCGGGGGGGCCGGAAGATACGCAGTATTTT. Translation gives CASSFAGGPEDTQYF.

CDR3 nucleotides: TGTGCCAGCAGCGCGGCCTTGGGCTCTGGAAACACCATATATTTT. This gives the protein CASSAALGSGNTIYF. The V and J genes are TRBV6-1 and TRBJ1-3, with no clear D. The ends were cut back, 6 bases at V and 0 bases at J, with 12 bases in the middle. The V gene's germline CDR1 is MNHNS and CDR2 SASEGT. The CDR3 is 15 residues long.

The chain carries TRBV4-3 and TRBJ1-4, with D unresolved. The CDR3 has 12 residues. Trimming removed 3 bases at V and 4 bases at J, with 3 bases between. Germline values: CDR1 LGHNA, CDR2 YSLEER. The CDR3 DNA reads TGCGCCAGCAGCCACTATAATGAAAAACTGTTTTTT. Its translation is CASSHYNEKLFF.

J is TRBJ1-1 and V is TRBV7-9, with 7 bases lining up with TRBD1. This CDR3 region has 13 residues. V was pared by 3 bases and J by 3 bases, with 1 base of the junction left unmatched. From germline, CDR1 is SEHNR and CDR2 FQNEAQ (reference sequence). The CDR3: CASSLGTDTEAFF. CDR3 DNA: TGTGCCAGCAGCTTGGGGACAGACACTGAAGCTTTCTTT.

The chain recombines TRBV15 with TRBJ2-7; 7 bases match TRBD2. V lost 0 bases to trimming and J lost 2 bases; unmatched junction nucleotides: 1. Germline CDR1 is LNHNV and CDR2 is YYDKDF (reference sequence). This CDR3 is 14 amino acids long. Here the CDR3 DNA reads TGTGCCACCAGCAGAGAGGGGGGGACCTACGAGCAGTACTTC. Residues: CATSREGGTYEQYF. Variable domain in full (rest from reference TRBV15 and TRBJ2-7): DAMVIQNPRYQVTQFGKPVTLSCSQTLNHNVMYWYQQKSSQAPKLLFHYYDKDFNNEADTPDNFQSRRPNTSFCFLDIRSPGLGDTAMYLCATSREGGTYEQYFGPGTRLTVT.

The rearrangement links TRBV9 to TRBJ1-2; 9 bases map to TRBD1. This CDR3 is 14 amino acids long. Germline CDR1 SGDLS, CDR2 YYNGEE. Trimming removed 3 bases from V and 2 bases from J; junction bases left unmatched: 2. CDR3 sequence reads: CASSAGQGNYGYTF. The CDR3 coding sequence is TGTGCCAGCAGCGCGGGACAGGGAAACTATGGCTACACCTTC.

This chain joins TRBV13 and TRBJ2-3; 10 nucleotides line up with TRBD1. Germline CDR1 is PRHDT and CDR2 is FYEKMQ (reference sequence). Trimming at V came to 5 bases and at J to 4 bases, leaving 6 bases not matched to a gene. The CDR3 spans 15 residues. The CDR3 here is CASSMTGGHADTQYF. Here the CDR3 DNA reads TGTGCCAGCAGCATGACAGGGGGCCACGCAGATACGCAGTATTTT.

This clone was seen only once. The chain joins TRBV6-6 to TRBJ1-1, with D unclear. Trimming removed 10 bases at V and 7 bases at J, with 4 bases between. The CDR3 totals 8 residues. The germline CDR1 and CDR2 sequences are MNHNY and SVGAGI (reference sequence). CDR3 nucleotides: TGTGCCACGAGTGAAGCTTTCTTT. Amino acids: CATSEAFF.